These T cell receptor beta chains were read from a single sample in a study of vaccination effects on CD4 cells after COVID-19. Profiled with immunoSEQ multiplex PCR; TCRdb holds only in-frame clones, not every one. The table has tens of thousands of clones, 76% seen once. No antigen is known for these receptors. The sample consisted of CD4+ T cells from PBMCs cultured with HIV peptides, taken before COVID-19 vaccination. The origin of the receptors is a human donor who had a prior SARS-CoV-2 infection. Both conserved end residues are part of each CDR3. D genes are given only for firm matches. Clone size is shown for a subset of rows, as once, few, many or a class of expanded clone.

CDR3	DNA	V	J	size	D
CASSYSGDSPLHF	TGTGCCAGCAGTTACTCGGGGGATTCACCCCTCCACTTT	TRBV6-5	TRBJ1-6	NA	NA
CASSQYTGDSPLHF	TGTGCCAGCAGCCAATACACCGGAGATTCACCCCTCCACTTT	TRBV3-1/TRBV3-2	TRBJ1-6	few	NA
CASSLAPILAGSREQYF	TGTGCCAGCAGCTTAGCGCCGATACTAGCGGGGTCTCGGGAGCAGTACTTC	TRBV7-2	TRBJ2-7	few	TRBD2
CASSPLGGVGGYEQYF	TGTGCCAGCAGTCCTCTCGGGGGAGTCGGGGGCTACGAGCAGTACTTC	TRBV28	TRBJ2-7	NA	NA
CASSFRLDRGYENYGYTF	TGCGCCAGCAGCTTCAGATTGGACAGGGGGTATGAGAACTATGGCTACACCTTC	TRBV5-1	TRBJ1-2	NA	TRBD1
CASSLTRDRWQPQHF	TGTGCCAGCAGTTTGACACGGGACAGATGGCAGCCCCAGCATTTT	TRBV7-8	TRBJ1-5	NA	TRBD1
CASSLSGGQETQYF	TGTGCCAGCAGCCTTAGCGGGGGCCAAGAGACCCAGTACTTC	TRBV7-3	TRBJ2-5	NA	TRBD2
CASSLNRDQPQHF	TGTGCCAGCAGCTTAAACAGAGATCAGCCCCAGCATTTT	TRBV7-2	TRBJ1-5	NA	NA
CASSRETGSYNYGYTF	TGTGCCAGCAGCCGAGAGACCGGGTCCTATAACTATGGCTACACCTTC	TRBV3-1/TRBV3-2	TRBJ1-2	many	NA
CASSFYGDTQYF	TGTGCCAGCAGTTTTTATGGCGATACGCAGTATTTT	TRBV12-3/TRBV12-4	TRBJ2-3	NA	NA
CASSMGGAGVEQFF	TGTGCCAGCAGCATGGGAGGAGCGGGGGTAGAGCAGTTCTTC	TRBV7-9	TRBJ2-1	NA	TRBD2
CASSPRGGMNTGELFF	TGTGCCAGCAGCCCCCGGGGGGGCATGAACACCGGGGAGCTGTTTTTT	TRBV11-3	TRBJ2-2	once	TRBD2
CASSQKGGGGGYTF	TGTGCCAGCAGCCAAAAGGGGGGGGGAGGAGGCTACACCTTC	TRBV3-1/TRBV3-2	TRBJ1-2	NA	NA
CASSLFADTQYF	TGTGCCAGCAGCTTGTTCGCAGATACGCAGTATTTT	TRBV5-6	TRBJ2-3	NA	NA
CASTDNMNTEAFF	TGTGCCAGCACCGACAACATGAACACTGAAGCTTTCTTT	TRBV2	TRBJ1-1	NA	NA
CATSRDLTGLLKLNTEAFF	TGTGCCACCAGCAGAGATCTGACAGGGCTACTTAAGCTGAACACTGAAGCTTTCTTT	TRBV15	TRBJ1-1	once	TRBD1
CATSRTEGTNQPQHF	TGTGCCACCAGCAGGACGGAAGGGACGAATCAGCCCCAGCATTTT	TRBV15	TRBJ1-5	NA	NA
CASRPDRETGELFF	TGTGCCAGCAGACCTGACAGGGAGACCGGGGAGCTGTTTTTT	TRBV11-3	TRBJ2-2	NA	TRBD1
CASSRDNTLGDTIYF	TGCGCCAGCAGCCGGGACAACACTCTGGGAGACACCATATATTTT	TRBV5-1	TRBJ1-3	NA	NA
CASSSAGGGYGYTF	TGTGCCAGCAGTTCGGCGGGGGGGGGCTATGGCTACACCTTC	TRBV6-6	TRBJ1-2	NA	NA
CASSFPGPRDAEAFF	TGTGCCAGCAGCTTCCCCGGGCCCCGGGATGCTGAAGCTTTCTTT	TRBV7-2	TRBJ1-1	NA	NA
CASSLLPSDTQYF	TGTGCCAGCAGTTTACTCCCTTCAGATACGCAGTATTTT	TRBV27	TRBJ2-3	few	NA
CASSPLNGKGEQFF	TGTGCCAGCAGCCCCTTAAACGGGAAGGGTGAGCAGTTCTTC	TRBV11-2	TRBJ2-1	NA	NA
CASSRPTSGRADEQYF	TGTGCCAGCAGTCGACCGACTAGCGGGAGGGCCGACGAGCAGTACTTC	TRBV6-6	TRBJ2-7	few	TRBD2
CASSRGTADYNEQFF	TGTGCCAGCAGTAGAGGGACAGCAGACTACAATGAGCAGTTCTTC	TRBV27	TRBJ2-1	NA	TRBD1
CASSYGPSYSPLHF	TGTGCCAGCAGCTATGGCCCATCTTATTCACCCCTCCACTTT	TRBV7-9	TRBJ1-6	NA	NA
CASSFVSLDSGELFF	TGTGCCAGCAGCTTTGTTAGTTTGGACAGCGGGGAGCTGTTTTTT	TRBV11-3	TRBJ2-2	NA	NA
CASSLDRWGETQYF	TGCGCCAGCAGCCTCGACAGATGGGGAGAGACCCAGTACTTC	TRBV4-3	TRBJ2-5	NA	NA
CASSPSSSGVAEAFF	TGTGCCAGCAGCCCCAGTTCCTCGGGGGTGGCTGAAGCTTTCTTT	TRBV6-2/TRBV6-3	TRBJ1-1	NA	NA
CASSLGGAGITQYF	TGTGCCAGCAGCTTAGGGGGGGCTGGTATCACGCAGTATTTT	TRBV7-3	TRBJ2-3	NA	NA
CASSLGFVGGATETQYF	TGCGCCAGCAGCTTGGGATTTGTCGGGGGGGCCACCGAGACCCAGTACTTC	TRBV5-1	TRBJ2-5	NA	TRBD2